The T cell receptor (beta chain) described here comes from a study of shared clonotypes between healthy human individuals. About the research overall: The study drew on a couple of women and a few men aged 18 to 49 as donors. CD4 naive and memory got three plates each, CD8 naive two, CD8 memory one.

This CDR3 has 12 residues. The V gene's germline CDR1 is GTSNPN and CDR2 SVGIG (reference sequence). The V gene lost 8 bases and the J gene lost 7 bases, with 17 bases spanning the gap. The run depth of the assay was deep. Data came from immunoSEQ multiplex PCR; TCRdb stores just in-frame clones and leaves some out. Of approximately 95,000 clones detected, under 70% appear once; the ten largest clones hold about 45%. General study findings and limits: Naive subsets generally had larger estimated richness than memory subsets.

This clone was counted a few times. Its specificity is not known. Input material: memory CD8+ T cells sorted from blood. Subset meaning: CD45RO+ cells pooled with CCR7-negative TemRA cells. The genes are TRBV30 and TRBJ1-2; D may be TRBD1 (5 bases). This clonotype was sampled from a man under 40 in good health. CDR3 bases: TGTGCCGGACCAGAGGGGATTTTTGGCTACACCTTC. Its protein product is CAGPEGIFGYTF. The full variable domain, completed using reference TRBV30 and TRBJ1-2, is SQTIHQWPATLVQPVGSPLSLECTVEGTSNPNLYWYRQAAGRGLQLLFYSVGIGQISSEVPQNLSASRPQDRQFILSSKKLLLSDSGFYLCAGPEGIFGYTFGSGTRLTVV.